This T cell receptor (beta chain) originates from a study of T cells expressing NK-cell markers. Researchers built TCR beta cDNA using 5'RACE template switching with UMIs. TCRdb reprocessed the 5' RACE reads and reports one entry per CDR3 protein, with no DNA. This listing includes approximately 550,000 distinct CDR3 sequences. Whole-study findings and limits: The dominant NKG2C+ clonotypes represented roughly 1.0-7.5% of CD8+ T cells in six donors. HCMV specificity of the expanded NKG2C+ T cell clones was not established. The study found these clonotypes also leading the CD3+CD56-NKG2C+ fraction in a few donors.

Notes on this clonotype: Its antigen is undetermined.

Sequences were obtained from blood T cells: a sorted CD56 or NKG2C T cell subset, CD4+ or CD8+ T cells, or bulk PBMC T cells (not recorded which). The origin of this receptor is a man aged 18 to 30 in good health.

CDR3 region: CSAPGYTEAFF. V and J are TRBV20-1 and TRBJ1-1; without DNA, the TCRdb call of TRBD1 cannot be checked. Germline assignment: CDR1 DFQATT and CDR2 SNEGSKA (reference sequence). The CDR3 extends over 11 amino acids.